A single count supports the clone carrying this TCR beta chain. Its specificity is unknown. This sample is part of a study of graft-versus-host responses after intestinal transplantation. Study-level findings and limits: GvH clones surfaced in recipient marrow, some emerging earlier in ileum or blood. Levels of circulating GvH clones at their peak were associated with early post-transplant HvG declines.

Method: immunoSEQ multiplex PCR; TCRdb's copy keeps in-frame clones and lacks some. The data contain approximately 76,000 clones, about 87% of them seen just once; the ten biggest clones take up around 0.37%. V was clipped by 4 bases and J by 3 bases, with 4 bases between them. The germline gives CDR1 SQVTM, CDR2 ANQGSEA. The CDR3 totals 11 residues. This clonotype originated in a human donor who was the organ donor for an intestinal transplant. J is TRBJ2-1 and V is TRBV29-1; D is unclear. This sample comprised unstimulated CD4+ T cells sorted from spleen or lymph node cells, obtained before transplant. The CDR3, as DNA: TGCAGCGTTGCAGGCTACAATGAGCAGTTCTTC. It codes for CSVAGYNEQFF.